The entry that follows covers one T cell receptor beta chain sequence. The antigen is unknown. The data were taken from a study of T-cell memory formation after mild COVID-19. Study-level points and caveats: Among clones peaking at day 37 in the second wave, SARS-CoV-2 specificity remained unconfirmed.

Each CDR3 protein gets one entry after TCRdb re-called the 5' RACE reads with MiXCR. The table lists about 390,000 distinct CDR3 sequences, 16% of them singletons. Trimming shortened V by 0 bases and J by 1 base, and 16 bases separated the two germline ends. Looked up from germline, CDR1 is SQVTM and CDR2 is ANQGSEA. This CDR3 is 17 amino acids long. The clonotype originates from a man in his late teens or twenties who had mild COVID-19 (a few samples of this study predate the infection). Cell type and time point are not known. The chain joins TRBV29-1 to TRBJ2-1; a weak D match, TRBD1 (5 bases). Sequences were obtained from PBMCs or a T cell subset sorted from them (not recorded which). In nucleotides, the CDR3 is TGCAGCGTTGAAGATCTACTTGGGGCAGTGTCCTACAATGAGCAGTTCTTC. Protein sequence: CSVEDLLGAVSYNEQFF.